The entry that follows covers one T cell receptor beta chain sequence. The antigen remains unidentified. The treatment: skin biopsy from PPD injection site in Mantoux-positive individual. A UMI-containing oligonucleotide was joined by 3' ligation to the TCR cDNA template. Tuberculin skin test biopsies were taken where PPD was injected in Mantoux-positive people. Unsorted total RNA, roughly 1 to 1,100 ng, was DNase treated before reverse transcription. The entry originates in a study of naive and memory T cell subsets. The study's findings and limits: Far more TCRs reportedly came from tuberculin skin test site biopsies.

Amplification of ligated cDNA took four PCR rounds with SP2 and nested alpha and beta constant primers. TCRdb called the UMI-ligation and nested PCR reads again in MiXCR, with one record for every CDR3 protein. The repertoire has 20,000 to 25,000 distinct CDR3 sequences, about 6.1% of them found once; the top ten carry around 6.4%. This CDR3 region has 17 residues. Germline values: CDR1 ENHRY, CDR2 SYGVKD. Trimming at V came to 6 bases and at J to 0 bases, leaving 7 bases not matched to a gene. The V gene is TRBV10-3, the J gene TRBJ1-6; 8 nucleotides align to TRBD1. This TCR came from an adult in good health. Sample: skin, taken from a tuberculin skin test site. CDR3: CAIRPRQGSSYNSPLHF. The CDR3 nucleotides are TGTGCCATCAGGCCTCGACAGGGGAGCTCCTATAATTCACCCCTCCACTTT.